This TCR beta chain comes out of a study of T cell changes during pregnancy in multiple sclerosis. In germline, CDR1 is SGHTA, CDR2 FQGTGA. Between the trimmed V and J ends, which lost 6 bases and 2 bases, there was a span of 7 bases. The CDR3 extends over 13 amino acids. At least ten counts were recorded for this clone. This table comes from immunoSEQ multiplex PCR, and its TCRdb copy is limited to in-frame clones, with some not included. The sample holds about 110,000 clones, approximately 90% seen once. Material: peripheral blood, obtained after pregnancy. V and J are TRBV7-3 and TRBJ2-2, with D unclear. This sequence was found in a female donor with multiple sclerosis, enrolled in a pregnancy study. CDR3 sequence (DNA): TGTGCCAGCAGTTATAAAAACACCGGGGAGCTGTTTTTT. This translates into CASSYKNTGELFF.